A selection of T cell receptor beta chains follows, all from one sample in a study of cytomegalovirus exposure and HLA in healthy donors. Here immunoSEQ multiplex PCR was the method, and the copy in TCRdb shows in-frame clones only, minus some. Of about 100,000 clones listed, roughly 60% were seen once; the top ten hold under 5.5%. The sample comprised PBMCs. These receptors were taken from a human donor in good health. The CDR3 runs from the conserved cysteine through the conserved F or W. Fields, in order: J gene, D gene, V gene, clone size, CDR3 DNA, CDR3 protein. The D gene is left open where the match is weak. Rows may omit the clone size; those that give it use once, few, many or a size class.

TRBJ2-7 . TRBV7-8 . TGTGCCAGCAGCTTCGCTACTTTATACGAGCAGTACTTC CASSFATLYEQYF
TRBJ1-5 . TRBV28 . TGTGCCAGCTCAATGGGGGACTATCAGCCCCAGCATTTT CASSMGDYQPQHF
TRBJ2-1 TRBD2 TRBV11-3 . TGTGCCAGCAGCTTAGGGACTAGCGGGAATGAGCAGTTCTTC CASSLGTSGNEQFF
TRBJ2-2 TRBD2 TRBV5-1 . TGCGCCAGCAGTTTTATAGCGGGAGGAGTAGCCGGGGAGCTGTTTTTT CASSFIAGGVAGELFF
TRBJ1-5 TRBD1 TRBV5-1 . TGCGCCAGCAGCTTGGACGGACAGGACAATCAGCCCCAGCATTTT CASSLDGQDNQPQHF
TRBJ2-1 TRBD2 TRBV5-8 few TGTGCCAGCAGATATTCGGGACTAGCGTTCTACAATGAGCAGTTCTTC CASRYSGLAFYNEQFF
TRBJ2-1 TRBD2 TRBV27 . TGTGCCAGCACCGTAACTAGCGGGCGGTACAATGAGCAGTTCTTC CASTVTSGRYNEQFF
TRBJ2-2 . TRBV28 . TGTGCCAGCAGCCGCAGGGTCGGGGAGCTGTTTTTT CASSRRVGELFF
TRBJ2-2 TRBD1 TRBV27 . TGTGCCAGCAGTTTATTTGATAAATGTCCCCCTAGCAAGTCCAGGGGGGGGGAGCTGTTTTTT CASSLFDKCPPSKSRGGELFF
TRBJ2-7 TRBD2 TRBV28 . TGTGCCAGCAGTCTACAGGGACTAGCGGGACACGAGCAGTACTTC CASSLQGLAGHEQYF